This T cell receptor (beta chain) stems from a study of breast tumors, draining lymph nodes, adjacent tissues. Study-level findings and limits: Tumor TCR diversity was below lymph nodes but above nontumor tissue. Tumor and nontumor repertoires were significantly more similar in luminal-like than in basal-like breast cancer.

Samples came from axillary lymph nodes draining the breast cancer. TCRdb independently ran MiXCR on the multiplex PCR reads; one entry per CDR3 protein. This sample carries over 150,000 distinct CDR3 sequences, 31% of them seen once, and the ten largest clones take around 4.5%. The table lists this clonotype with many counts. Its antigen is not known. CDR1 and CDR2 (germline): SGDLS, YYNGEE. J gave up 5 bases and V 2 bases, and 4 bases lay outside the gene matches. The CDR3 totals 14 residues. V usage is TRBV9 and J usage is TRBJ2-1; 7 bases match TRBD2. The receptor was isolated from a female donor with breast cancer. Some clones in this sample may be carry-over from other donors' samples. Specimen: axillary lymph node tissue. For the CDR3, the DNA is TGTGCCAGCAGCGTCTCTAGCGGCCACAATGAGCAGTTCTTC. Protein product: CASSVSSGHNEQFF.